These 19 T cell receptor beta chains share one sample of origin, sequenced in a study of T cell responses to AZD1222 COVID-19 vaccine. Produced via immunoSEQ multiplex PCR; TCRdb's table is partial and in-frame only. The table shows some 190,000 clones, with 80% to 95% occurring only once. This specimen consisted of peripheral blood, obtained 28 days after the second AZD1222 dose. Receptor source: an adult who received the AZD1222 COVID-19 vaccine.

The genes are TRBV28 and TRBJ2-7; TRBD1 agrees at 9 bases. Trimming took 6 bases from V and 3 from J; bases not matched to a gene: 0. Germline values: CDR1 MDHEN, CDR2 SYDVKM. The CDR3 has 12 residues. The CDR3 here is CASRTGGYEQYF. CDR3 sequence (DNA): TGTGCCAGCAGGACAGGGGGCTACGAGCAGTACTTC.

The chain uses TRBV7-3 and TRBJ2-1, with 7 positions matching TRBD1. CDR3 length: 14 residues. V was pared by 2 bases and J by 8 bases, with 6 bases of the junction left unmatched. CDR1 is SGHTA, CDR2 FQGTGA, per germline. CDR3 protein: CASSLYPGGDEQFF. DNA for the CDR3: TGTGCCAGCAGCTTATACCCAGGGGGTGATGAGCAGTTCTTC.

The J gene is TRBJ1-2, the V gene TRBV6-5; D remains unclear. The V end was cut by 7 bases, the J end by 2 bases, with 8 bases between. The germline gives CDR1 MNHEY, CDR2 SVGAGI. The CDR3 has 12 residues. CDR3 residues: CASTGQNYGYTF. The DNA for the CDR3 is TGTGCCAGCACCGGGCAGAACTATGGCTACACCTTC.

This chain uses TRBV30 with TRBJ1-6; D is unresolved. V gave up 0 bases and J gave up 7 bases, with 7 bases separating them. Germline CDR1 is GTSNPN and CDR2 is SVGIG (reference sequence). CDR3 size: 13 residues. In nucleotides, the CDR3 is TGTGCCTGGAGTGTGGGTTACAATTCACCCCTCCACTTT. It specifies CAWSVGYNSPLHF.

This chain uses TRBV19 with TRBJ2-7, with a possible D match to TRBD2 (7 bases). The length of the CDR3 is 14 residues. The germline gives CDR1 LNHDA, CDR2 SQIVND (reference sequence). V was cut by 0 bases and J by 6 bases, with 12 bases left in between. This chain's CDR3 is CASSIDAGASEQYF. The CDR3 nucleotides read TGTGCCAGTAGTATAGACGCGGGGGCGTCCGAGCAGTACTTC.

The V and J genes are TRBV29-1 and TRBJ2-7; 8 bases line up with TRBD1. The germline V gene has CDR1 SQVTM and CDR2 ANQGSEA. This CDR3 is built from 10 residues. In DNA form, the CDR3 reads TGCACTCCAGGGGGCGACGAGCAGTACTTC. Residues: CTPGGDEQYF.

The V call is TRBV2, the J call TRBJ2-7, with D perhaps TRBD1 (5 bases). The CDR3 has 12 amino acids. With 8 bases removed from V and 6 bases from J, the gap between germline ends came to 14 bases. Germline V gene data show CDR1 as SNHLY and CDR2 as FYNNEI. CDR3 nucleotide sequence: TGTGCCAGCCTCAGGGTTCTTGGCGAGCAGTACTTC. Translated, it gives CASLRVLGEQYF.

This chain uses TRBV5-1 with TRBJ1-4; D remains ambiguous. The CDR3 has 13 residues. Trimming shortened V by 0 bases and J by 5 bases, and 5 bases separated the two germline ends. Germline V CDR1 and CDR2: SGHRS, YFSETQ. The CDR3 sequence: CASSLALNEKLFF. DNA for the CDR3: TGCGCCAGCAGCTTGGCCCTCAATGAAAAACTGTTTTTT. The full variable domain, its missing parts supplied by reference TRBV5-1 and TRBJ1-4, is KAGVTQTPRYLIKTRGQQVTLSCSPISGHRSVSWYQQTPGQGLQFLFEYFSETQRNKGNFPGRFSGRQFSNSRSEMNVSTLELGDSALYLCASSLALNEKLFFGSGTQLSVL.

This chain connects TRBV5-4 to TRBJ1-2; the D is unclear. The CDR3 extends over 16 amino acids. The V and J ends lost 0 bases and 3 bases respectively, with 15 bases between them. Per germline, CDR1 SGHNT and CDR2 YYREEE (reference sequence). The CDR3 loop is CASSLGSGRLDYGYTF. The DNA for the CDR3 is TGTGCCAGCAGCTTGGGGTCCGGCCGCTTGGACTATGGCTACACCTTC.

V gene TRBV5-1 combines with J gene TRBJ1-1; D perhaps matches TRBD1 (6 bases). The CDR3 covers 14 residues. Germline CDR1 SGHRS, CDR2 YFSETQ. V shed 3 bases and J shed 3 bases, with 12 bases lying between them. CDR3: CASSSSTGYTEAFF. CDR3 DNA sequence: TGCGCCAGCAGCTCCTCAACAGGGTACACTGAAGCTTTCTTT.

This clone was seen once. The chain has TRBV6-6 and TRBJ2-2; the D gene is possibly TRBD2 (6 bases). Germline values: CDR1 MNHNY, CDR2 SVGAGI (reference sequence). This CDR3 has 14 residues. V was cut by 6 bases and J by 4 bases, with 12 bases left in between. CDR3 amino acids: CASRERESTGELFF. The CDR3 DNA reads as TGTGCCAGCAGGGAACGGGAGAGCACCGGGGAGCTGTTTTTT.

The gene calls are TRBV4-2 and TRBJ2-2; 12 positions match TRBD2. The junction had 7 bases not matched to a gene; V was cut back by 2 bases and J by 3 bases. The germline CDR1 and CDR2 sequences are LGHNA and YNFKEQ. The CDR3 loop spans 18 amino acids. CDR3 DNA sequence: TGTGCCAGCAGCCAACTAGCGGGAGGGGCCGGGGACACCGGGGAGCTGTTTTTT. The encoded protein is CASSQLAGGAGDTGELFF.

The rearrangement links TRBV6-5 to TRBJ2-3; the D gene is possibly TRBD2 (5 bases). This CDR3 contains 15 residues. Germline V gene lookup returns CDR1 MNHEY and CDR2 SVGAGI. V was clipped by 5 bases and J by 2 bases, with 14 bases between them. The CDR3 protein is CASSTQRLLTDTQYF. CDR3 nucleotide sequence: TGTGCCAGCAGTACCCAGCGGCTCCTCACAGATACGCAGTATTTT.

The chain links TRBV2 to TRBJ1-6; D is unclear. CDR3 size: 13 residues. Germline V gene data show CDR1 as SNHLY and CDR2 as FYNNEI. The V gene lost 3 bases and the J gene lost 13 bases, with 13 bases spanning the gap. The CDR3 nucleotides are TGTGCCAGCAGTGAGAACCGCCAGAGGCCCCTCCACTTT. It translates to CASSENRQRPLHF. Drawing the rest from reference TRBV2 and TRBJ1-6, the complete variable domain is EPEVTQTPSHQVTQMGQEVILRCVPISNHLYFYWYRQILGQKVEFLVSFYNNEISEKSEIFDDQFSVERPDGSNFTLKIRSTKLEDSAMYFCASSENRQRPLHFGNGTRLTVT.

The genes are TRBV9 and TRBJ2-2; 11 nucleotides line up with TRBD2. V trimming: 3 bases; J trimming: 3 bases; junction bases outside the gene matches: 4. The germline V gene has CDR1 SGDLS and CDR2 YYNGEE. The CDR3 is made up of 16 amino acids. As DNA, the CDR3 is TGTGCCAGCAGCGCCCCGGGACTAGCGGACACCGGGGAGCTGTTTTTT. It encodes CASSAPGLADTGELFF.

J is TRBJ1-3 and V is TRBV30; 7 bases align to TRBD1. The ends lost 5 bases at V and 4 bases at J; junction bases unmatched: 8. This CDR3 comprises 14 residues. The germline V gene has CDR1 GTSNPN and CDR2 SVGIG (reference sequence). CDR3 DNA: TGTGCCTGGCAACAGACAGGGCGGGGAAACACCATATATTTT. It yields the protein CAWQQTGRGNTIYF.

CDR3 sequence reads: CASSLPGQPSSYEQYF. The DNA of the CDR3 is TGCGCCAGCAGCCTGCCGGGACAGCCAAGCTCCTACGAGCAGTACTTC. The V call is TRBV5-1, the J call TRBJ2-7; the match to TRBD1 covers 7 bases. Germline CDR1 reads SGHRS; CDR2 reads YFSETQ. CDR3 length equals 16 residues. V gave up 4 bases and J gave up 0 bases; unmatched junction bases: 10.

This clone has just one count. The V and J genes are TRBV29-1 and TRBJ1-1; D unclear. Germline V lookup: CDR1 SQVTM, CDR2 ANQGSEA. Trimming left V 1 base short and J 0 bases short, with 9 bases between. This CDR3 has 14 residues. In DNA form, the CDR3 reads TGCAGCGTTGAAGGAAGGCTGTTGAACACTGAAGCTTTCTTT. Amino acid sequence: CSVEGRLLNTEAFF.

The chain is built from TRBV3-1 (or the pseudogene TRBV3-2) and TRBJ2-3; D is perhaps TRBD2 (5 bases). The CDR3 has 19 amino acids. The V end lost 0 bases, the J end lost 4 bases, and 23 bases lay between the germline ends. The V gene's germline CDR1 is LGHDT and CDR2 YNNKEL (reference sequence). The CDR3 sequence is CASSQERLAGPEVADTQYF. Here the CDR3 DNA reads TGTGCCAGCAGCCAAGAGCGACTGGCGGGCCCAGAGGTGGCAGATACGCAGTATTTT.